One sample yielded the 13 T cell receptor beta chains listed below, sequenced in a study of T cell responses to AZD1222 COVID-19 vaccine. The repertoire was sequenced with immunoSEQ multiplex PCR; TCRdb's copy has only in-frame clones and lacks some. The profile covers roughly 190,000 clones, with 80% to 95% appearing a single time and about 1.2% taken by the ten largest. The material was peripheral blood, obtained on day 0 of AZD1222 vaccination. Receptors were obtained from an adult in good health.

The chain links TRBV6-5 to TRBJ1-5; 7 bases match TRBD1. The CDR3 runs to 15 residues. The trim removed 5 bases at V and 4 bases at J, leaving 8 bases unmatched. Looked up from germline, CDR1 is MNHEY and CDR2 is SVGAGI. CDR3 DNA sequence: TGTGCCAGCAGTACCACAGGGGTGGGTAATCAGCCCCAGCATTTT. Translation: CASSTTGVGNQPQHF.

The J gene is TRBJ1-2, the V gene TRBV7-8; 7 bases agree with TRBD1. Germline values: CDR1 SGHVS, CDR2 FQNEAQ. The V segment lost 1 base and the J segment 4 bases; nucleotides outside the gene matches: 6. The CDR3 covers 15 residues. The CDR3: CASSLDRGGIYGYTF. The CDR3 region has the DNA TGTGCCAGCAGCTTAGACAGGGGAGGGATCTATGGCTACACCTTC.

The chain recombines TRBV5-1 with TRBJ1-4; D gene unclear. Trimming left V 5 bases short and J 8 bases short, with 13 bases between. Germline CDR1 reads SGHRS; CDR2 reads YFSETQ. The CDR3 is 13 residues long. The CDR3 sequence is CASRSQRKEKLFF. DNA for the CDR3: TGCGCCAGCAGGTCTCAGCGAAAAGAAAAACTGTTTTTT.

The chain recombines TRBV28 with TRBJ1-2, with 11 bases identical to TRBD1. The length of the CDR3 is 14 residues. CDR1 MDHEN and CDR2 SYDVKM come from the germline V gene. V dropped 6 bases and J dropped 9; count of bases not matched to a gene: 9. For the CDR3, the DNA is TGTGCCAGCAGCCTAGGAGGACAGGGGGCTCGCTACACCTTC. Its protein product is CASSLGGQGARYTF.

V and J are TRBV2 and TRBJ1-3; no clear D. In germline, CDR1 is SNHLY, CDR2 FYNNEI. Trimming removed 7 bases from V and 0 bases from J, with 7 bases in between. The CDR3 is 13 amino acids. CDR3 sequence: CASIGTSGNTIYF. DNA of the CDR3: TGTGCCAGCATAGGCACCTCTGGAAACACCATATATTTT. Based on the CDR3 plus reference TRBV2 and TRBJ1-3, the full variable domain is EPEVTQTPSHQVTQMGQEVILRCVPISNHLYFYWYRQILGQKVEFLVSFYNNEISEKSEIFDDQFSVERPDGSNFTLKIRSTKLEDSAMYFCASIGTSGNTIYFGEGSWLTVV.

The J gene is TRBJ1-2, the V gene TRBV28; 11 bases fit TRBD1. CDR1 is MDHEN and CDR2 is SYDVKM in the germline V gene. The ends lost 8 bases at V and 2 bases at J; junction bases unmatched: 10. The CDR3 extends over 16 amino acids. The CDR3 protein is CASSGGQGDANYGYTF. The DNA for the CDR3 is TGTGCCAGCTCAGGGGGACAGGGGGACGCGAACTATGGCTACACCTTC.

In nucleotides, the CDR3 is TGTGCCAGCACCGTACTTGGAGCCCAGCCCCAGCATTTT. It translates to CASTVLGAQPQHF. The chain links TRBV6-6 to TRBJ1-5; D is unresolved. The CDR3 length is 13 residues. Germline values: CDR1 MNHNY, CDR2 SVGAGI (reference sequence). The V gene lost 7 bases and the J gene lost 7 bases, with 14 bases spanning the gap.

For the CDR3, the DNA is TGTGCCAGCAGTTTGACTTCTTCGACCACTGAAGCTTTCTTT. It translates to CASSLTSSTTEAFF. The gene calls are TRBV28 and TRBJ1-1; D unresolved. CDR3 size: 14 residues. CDR1 is MDHEN and CDR2 is SYDVKM in the germline V gene. The V gene lost 3 bases and the J gene lost 4 bases, with 12 bases spanning the gap. Full variable domain (remainder filled in from reference TRBV28 and TRBJ1-1): DVKVTQSSRYLVKRTGEKVFLECVQDMDHENMFWYRQDPGLGLRLIYFSYDVKMKEKGDIPEGYSVSREKKERFSLILESASTNQTSMYLCASSLTSSTTEAFFGQGTRLTVV.

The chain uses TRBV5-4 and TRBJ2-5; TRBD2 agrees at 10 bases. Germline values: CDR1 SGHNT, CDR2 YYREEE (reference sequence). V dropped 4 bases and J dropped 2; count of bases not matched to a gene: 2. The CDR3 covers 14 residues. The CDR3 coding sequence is TGTGCCAGCAGCCCGGGACTAGCGCAAGAGACCCAGTACTTC. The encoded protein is CASSPGLAQETQYF.

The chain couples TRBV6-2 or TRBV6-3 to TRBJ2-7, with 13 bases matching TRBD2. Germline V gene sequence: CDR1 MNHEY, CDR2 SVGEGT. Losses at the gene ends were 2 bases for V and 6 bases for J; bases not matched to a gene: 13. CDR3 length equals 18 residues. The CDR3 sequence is CASSYPHGLAGVSSEQYF. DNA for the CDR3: TGTGCCAGCAGTTACCCCCACGGACTAGCGGGGGTCTCATCCGAGCAGTACTTC.

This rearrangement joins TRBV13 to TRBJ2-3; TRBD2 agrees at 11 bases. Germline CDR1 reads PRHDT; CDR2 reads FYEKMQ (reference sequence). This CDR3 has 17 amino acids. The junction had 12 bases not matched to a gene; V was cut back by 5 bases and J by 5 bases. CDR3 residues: CASSNLHSGGAGDTQYF. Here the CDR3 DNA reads TGTGCCAGCAGCAATCTCCATAGCGGGGGGGCCGGAGATACGCAGTATTTT.

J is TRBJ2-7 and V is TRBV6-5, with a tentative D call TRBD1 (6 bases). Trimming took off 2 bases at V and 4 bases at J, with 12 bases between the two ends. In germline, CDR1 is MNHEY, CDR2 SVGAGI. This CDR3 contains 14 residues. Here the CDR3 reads CASSYDRTWYEQYF. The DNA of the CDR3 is TGTGCCAGCAGTTACGACAGGACCTGGTACGAGCAGTACTTC.

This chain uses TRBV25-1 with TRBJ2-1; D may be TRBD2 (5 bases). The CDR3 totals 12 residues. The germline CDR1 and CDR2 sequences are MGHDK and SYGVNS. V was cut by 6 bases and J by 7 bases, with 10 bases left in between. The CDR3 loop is CASRTSGNEQFF. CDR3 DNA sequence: TGTGCCAGCAGAACATCGGGGAATGAGCAGTTCTTC.